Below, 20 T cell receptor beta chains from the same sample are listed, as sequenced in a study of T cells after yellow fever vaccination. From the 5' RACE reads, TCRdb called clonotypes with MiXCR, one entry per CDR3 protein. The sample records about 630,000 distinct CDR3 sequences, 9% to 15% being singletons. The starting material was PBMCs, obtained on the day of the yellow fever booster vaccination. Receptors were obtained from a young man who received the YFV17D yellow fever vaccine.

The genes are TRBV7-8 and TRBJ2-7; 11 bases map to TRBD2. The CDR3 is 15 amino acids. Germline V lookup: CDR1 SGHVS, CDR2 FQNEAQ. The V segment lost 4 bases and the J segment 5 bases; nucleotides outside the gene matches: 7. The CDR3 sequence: CASSYSGRVRNEQYF. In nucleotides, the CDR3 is TGTGCCAGCAGCTATAGCGGGAGGGTTCGCAACGAGCAGTACTTC.

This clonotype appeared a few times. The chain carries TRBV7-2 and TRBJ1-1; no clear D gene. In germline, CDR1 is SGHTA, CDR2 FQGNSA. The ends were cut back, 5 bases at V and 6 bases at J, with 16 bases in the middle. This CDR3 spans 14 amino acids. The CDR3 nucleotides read TGTGCCAGCAGCCCTCAAGTGGGGTCTGCTGAAGCTTTCTTT. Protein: CASSPQVGSAEAFF.

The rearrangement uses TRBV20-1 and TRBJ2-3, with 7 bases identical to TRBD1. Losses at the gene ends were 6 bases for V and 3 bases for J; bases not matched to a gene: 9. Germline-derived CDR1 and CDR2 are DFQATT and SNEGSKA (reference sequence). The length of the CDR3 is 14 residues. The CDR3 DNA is TGCAGTGCGAGACAGGGATTGGGGACAGATACGCAGTATTTT. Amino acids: CSARQGLGTDTQYF.

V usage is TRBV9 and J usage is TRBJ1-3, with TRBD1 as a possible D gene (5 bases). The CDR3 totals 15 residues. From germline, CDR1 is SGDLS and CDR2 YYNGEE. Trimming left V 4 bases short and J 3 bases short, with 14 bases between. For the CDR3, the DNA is TGTGCCAGCAGCTTCTCTGGGGCTGGTGGAAACACCATATATTTT. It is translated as CASSFSGAGGNTIYF.

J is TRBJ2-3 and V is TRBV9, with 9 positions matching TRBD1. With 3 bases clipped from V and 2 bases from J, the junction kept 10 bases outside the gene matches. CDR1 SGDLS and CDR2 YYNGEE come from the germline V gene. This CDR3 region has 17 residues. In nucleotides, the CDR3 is TGTGCCAGCAGCGAGGCAACAGGGGGCCGGGTCACAGATACGCAGTATTTT. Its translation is CASSEATGGRVTDTQYF.

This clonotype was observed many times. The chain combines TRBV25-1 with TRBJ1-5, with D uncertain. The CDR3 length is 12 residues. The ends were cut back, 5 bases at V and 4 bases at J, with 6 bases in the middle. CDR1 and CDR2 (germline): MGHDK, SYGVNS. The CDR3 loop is CASSRGNQPQHF. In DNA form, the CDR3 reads TGTGCCAGCAGTCGGGGTAATCAGCCCCAGCATTTT.

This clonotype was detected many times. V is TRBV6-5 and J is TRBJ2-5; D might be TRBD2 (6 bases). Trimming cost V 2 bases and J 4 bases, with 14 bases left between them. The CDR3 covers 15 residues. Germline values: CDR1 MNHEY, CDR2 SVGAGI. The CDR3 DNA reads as TGTGCCAGCAGTTACGGGCTAGCGAGCCCAGAGACCCAGTACTTC. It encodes CASSYGLASPETQYF.

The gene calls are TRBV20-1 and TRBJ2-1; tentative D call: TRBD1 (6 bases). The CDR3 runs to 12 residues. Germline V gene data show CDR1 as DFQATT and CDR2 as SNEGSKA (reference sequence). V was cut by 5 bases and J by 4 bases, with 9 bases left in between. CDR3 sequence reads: CSAADRYNEQFF. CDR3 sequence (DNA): TGCAGTGCTGCGGACAGATACAATGAGCAGTTCTTC.

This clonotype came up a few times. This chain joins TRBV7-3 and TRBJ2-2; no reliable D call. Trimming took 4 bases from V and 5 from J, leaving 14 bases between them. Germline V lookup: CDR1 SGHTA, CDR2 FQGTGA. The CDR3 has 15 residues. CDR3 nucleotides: TGTGCCAGCAGCTCCATAGGTCACACTACCGGGGAGCTGTTTTTT. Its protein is CASSSIGHTTGELFF.

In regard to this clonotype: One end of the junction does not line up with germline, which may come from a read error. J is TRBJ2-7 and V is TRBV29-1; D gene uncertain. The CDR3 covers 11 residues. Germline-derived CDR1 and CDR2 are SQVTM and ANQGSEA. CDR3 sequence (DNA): TGCAGCGTTGAAGAAGGCCTCCAACGGAGCTTC. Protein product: CSVEEGLQRSF.

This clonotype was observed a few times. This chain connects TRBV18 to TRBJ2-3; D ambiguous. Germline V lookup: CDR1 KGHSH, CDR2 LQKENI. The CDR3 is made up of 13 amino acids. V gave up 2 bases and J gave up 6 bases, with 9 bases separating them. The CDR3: CASSPGASDTQYF. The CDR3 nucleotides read TGTGCCAGCTCACCAGGCGCGTCGGATACGCAGTATTTT.

This chain's CDR3 is CASSAPNNEQFF. DNA of the CDR3: TGTGCCAGCAGCGCTCCGAACAATGAGCAGTTCTTC. This chain joins TRBV5-6 and TRBJ2-1; no clear D. CDR1 and CDR2 (germline): SGHDT, YYEEEE. The ends were cut back, 4 bases at V and 5 bases at J, with 7 bases in the middle. The CDR3 is 12 amino acids. Based on the CDR3 plus reference TRBV5-6 and TRBJ2-1, the full variable domain is DAGVTQSPTHLIKTRGQQVTLRCSPKSGHDTVSWYQQALGQGPQFIFQYYEEEERQRGNFPDRFSGHQFPNYSSELNVNALLLGDSALYLCASSAPNNEQFFGPGTRLTVL.

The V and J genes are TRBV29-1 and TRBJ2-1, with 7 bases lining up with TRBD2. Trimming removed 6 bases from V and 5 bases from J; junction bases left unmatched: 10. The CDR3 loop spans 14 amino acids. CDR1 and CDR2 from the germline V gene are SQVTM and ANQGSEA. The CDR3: CSVGDYSRNNEQFF. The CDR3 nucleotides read TGCAGCGTGGGGGACTATTCCAGAAACAATGAGCAGTTCTTC.

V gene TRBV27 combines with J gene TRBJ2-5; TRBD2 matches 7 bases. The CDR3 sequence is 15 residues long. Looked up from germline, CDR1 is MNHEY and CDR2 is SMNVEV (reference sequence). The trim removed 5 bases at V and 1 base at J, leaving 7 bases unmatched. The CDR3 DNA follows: TGTGCCAGCAGTCCCGCCCTAGCGGCCCAAGAGACCCAGTACTTC. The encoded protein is CASSPALAAQETQYF.

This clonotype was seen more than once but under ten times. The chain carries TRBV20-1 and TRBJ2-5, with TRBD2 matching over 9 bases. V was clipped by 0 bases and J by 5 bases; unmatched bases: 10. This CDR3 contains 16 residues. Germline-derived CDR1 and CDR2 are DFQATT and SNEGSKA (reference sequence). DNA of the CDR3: TGCAGTGCTAGAGATTCGCGGGAGGGCCGAGGGGAGACCCAGTACTTC. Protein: CSARDSREGRGETQYF.

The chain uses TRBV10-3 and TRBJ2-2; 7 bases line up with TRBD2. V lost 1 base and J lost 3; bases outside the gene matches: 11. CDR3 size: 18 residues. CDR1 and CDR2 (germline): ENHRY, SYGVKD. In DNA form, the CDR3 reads TGTGCCATCAGTGAGTATCTGGGCGGGAGAGACGACACCGGGGAGCTGTTTTTT. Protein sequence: CAISEYLGGRDDTGELFF.

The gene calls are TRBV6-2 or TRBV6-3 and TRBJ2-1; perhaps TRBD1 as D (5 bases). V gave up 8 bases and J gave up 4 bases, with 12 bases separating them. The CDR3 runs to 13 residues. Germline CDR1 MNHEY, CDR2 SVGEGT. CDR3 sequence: CASRWTSYNEQFF. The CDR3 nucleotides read TGTGCCAGCCGCTGGACATCGTACAATGAGCAGTTCTTC.

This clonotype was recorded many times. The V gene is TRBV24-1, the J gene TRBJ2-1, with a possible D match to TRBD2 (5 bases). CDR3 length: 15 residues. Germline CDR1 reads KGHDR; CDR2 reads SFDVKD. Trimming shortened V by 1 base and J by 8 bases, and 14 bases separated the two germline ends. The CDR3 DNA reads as TGTGCCACCAGTGATTTTGGGAGCCCCGGGTATGAGCAGTTCTTC. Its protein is CATSDFGSPGYEQFF.

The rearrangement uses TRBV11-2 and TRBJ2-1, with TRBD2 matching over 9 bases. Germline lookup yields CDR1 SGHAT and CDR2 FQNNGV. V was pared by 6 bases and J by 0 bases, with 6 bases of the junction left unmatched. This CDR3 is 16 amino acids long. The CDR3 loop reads CASSYNSGSSYNEQFF. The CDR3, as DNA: TGTGCCAGCAGTTATAATAGCGGGAGCTCCTACAATGAGCAGTTCTTC. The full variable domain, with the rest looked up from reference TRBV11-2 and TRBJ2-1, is EAGVAQSPRYKIIEKRQSVAFWCNPISGHATLYWYQQILGQGPKLLIQFQNNGVVDDSQLPKDRFSAERLKGVDSTLKIQPAKLEDSAVYLCASSYNSGSSYNEQFFGPGTRLTVL.

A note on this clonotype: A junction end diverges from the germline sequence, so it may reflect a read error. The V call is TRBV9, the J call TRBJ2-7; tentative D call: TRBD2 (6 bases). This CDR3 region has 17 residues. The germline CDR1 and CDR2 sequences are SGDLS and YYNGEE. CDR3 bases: TGTGCCAACAGCACTACCCGGGGTGAAACTAGCCCCTACGAGCAGTACTTC. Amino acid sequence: CANSTTRGETSPYEQYF.